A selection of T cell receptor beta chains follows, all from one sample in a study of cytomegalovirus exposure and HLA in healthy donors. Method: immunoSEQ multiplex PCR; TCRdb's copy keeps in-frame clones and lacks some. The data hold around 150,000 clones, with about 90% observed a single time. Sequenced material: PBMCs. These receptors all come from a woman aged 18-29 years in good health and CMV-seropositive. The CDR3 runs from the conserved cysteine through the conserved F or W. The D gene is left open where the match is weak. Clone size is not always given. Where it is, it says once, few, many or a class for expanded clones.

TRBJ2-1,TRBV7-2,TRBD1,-,CASSPGTGYEQFF,TGTGCCAGCAGCCCCGGGACAGGGTATGAGCAGTTCTTC
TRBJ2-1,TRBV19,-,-,CASNVVGGSYNEQFF,TGTGCCAGTAATGTAGTGGGAGGTAGTTACAATGAGCAGTTCTTC
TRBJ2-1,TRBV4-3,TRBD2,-,CASSLAGGGRDEQFF,TGCGCCAGCAGCCTCGCGGGGGGAGGGCGAGATGAGCAGTTCTTC
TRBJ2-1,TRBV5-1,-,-,CASSLALAGTGEQFF,TGCGCCAGCAGCTTGGCGCTAGCGGGGACAGGTGAGCAGTTCTTC
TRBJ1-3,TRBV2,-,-,CASRPASSGNTIYF,TGTGCCAGCAGACCAGCTAGCTCTGGAAACACCATATATTTT
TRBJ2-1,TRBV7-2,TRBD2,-,CASSPGLAGVGEQFF,TGTGCCAGCAGCCCGGGACTAGCGGGGGTGGGTGAGCAGTTCTTC
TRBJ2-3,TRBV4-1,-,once,CASSQHRSTDTQYF,TGCGCCAGCAGCCAACACAGAAGCACAGATACGCAGTATTTT
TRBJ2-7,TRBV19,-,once,CASSIMTGAYEQYF,TGTGCCAGTAGTATCATGACGGGAGCCTACGAGCAGTACTTC
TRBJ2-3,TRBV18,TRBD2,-,CASSPTRSSGRSDTQYF,TGTGCCAGCTCACCAACTAGATCTAGCGGGAGGTCAGATACGCAGTATTTT
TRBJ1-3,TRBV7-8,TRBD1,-,CASSPTGLGNTIYF,TGTGCCAGCAGCCCGACAGGGCTCGGAAACACCATATATTTT
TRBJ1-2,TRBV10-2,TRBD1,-,CASSLPGQGISGYTF,TGCGCCAGCAGTCTTCCGGGACAGGGTATTAGTGGCTACACCTTC
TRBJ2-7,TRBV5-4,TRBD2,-,CASSSRALAGSIEQYF,TGTGCCAGCAGCTCCCGTGCGCTAGCGGGGTCAATCGAGCAGTACTTC
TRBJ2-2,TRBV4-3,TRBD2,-,CASSQDGLAGYTGELFF,TGCGCCAGCAGCCAAGATGGTCTAGCGGGCTACACCGGGGAGCTGTTTTTT
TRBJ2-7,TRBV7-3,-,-,CASSLDLTYEQYF,TGTGCCAGCAGCTTAGACTTAACCTACGAGCAGTACTTC
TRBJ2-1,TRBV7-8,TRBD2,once,CASSLGLASNEQFF,TGTGCCAGCAGCCTAGGACTAGCTTCCAATGAGCAGTTCTTC
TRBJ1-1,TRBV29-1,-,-,CSVGRGTEAFF,TGCAGCGTTGGTAGGGGCACTGAAGCTTTCTTT
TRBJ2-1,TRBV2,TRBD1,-,CATRQGSSYNEQFF,TGTGCCACCAGACAGGGGAGCTCCTACAATGAGCAGTTCTTC
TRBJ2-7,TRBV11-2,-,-,CASSLEGGDSYEQYF,TGTGCCAGCAGCTTAGAGGGAGGAGATTCCTACGAGCAGTACTTC
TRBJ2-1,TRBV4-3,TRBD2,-,CASSQESRGRLTKNEQFF,TGCGCCAGCAGCCAAGAATCCCGCGGGAGGCTGACGAAGAATGAGCAGTTCTTC
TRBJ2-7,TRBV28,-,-,CASIRGGGTYEQYF,TGTGCCAGCATACGTGGCGGAGGCACCTACGAGCAGTACTTC
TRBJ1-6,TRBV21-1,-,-,CAIPLMAGNNSPLHF,TGTGCCATTCCTCTCATGGCAGGCAATAATTCACCCCTCCACTTT
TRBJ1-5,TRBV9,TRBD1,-,CASSPGTGWNQPQHF,TGTGCCAGCAGCCCCGGGACAGGGTGGAATCAGCCCCAGCATTTT
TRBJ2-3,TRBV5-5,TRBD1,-,CASSWGTGGTDTQYF,TGTGCCAGCAGCTGGGGGACAGGGGGCACAGATACGCAGTATTTT
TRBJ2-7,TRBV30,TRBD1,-,CALKDPDRIYEQYF,TGTGCCCTGAAGGATCCGGACAGGATCTACGAGCAGTACTTC
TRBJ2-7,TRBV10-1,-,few,CATGDSSYEQYF,TGCGCCACCGGGGACTCCTCCTACGAGCAGTACTTC
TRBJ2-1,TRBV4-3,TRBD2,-,CASSQRLWPVAGELPSYNEQFF,TGCGCCAGCAGCCAAAGACTCTGGCCCGTAGCGGGAGAACTTCCCTCCTACAATGAGCAGTTCTTC
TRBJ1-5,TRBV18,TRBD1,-,CASSPGDRGAAFPQHF,TGTGCCAGCTCACCAGGGGACAGGGGGGCGGCATTCCCCCAGCATTTT
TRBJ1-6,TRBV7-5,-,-,CVRSSPGTSFSSYNSPLHF,TGTGTCAGAAGCTCCCCCGGGACATCGTTTAGCTCCTATAATTCACCCCTCCACTTT
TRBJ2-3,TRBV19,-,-,CASTLTAGHGTDTQYF,TGTGCCAGTACCCTAACCGCAGGGCATGGCACAGATACGCAGTATTTT
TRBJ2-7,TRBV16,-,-,CASSQFIQGSYEQYF,TGTGCCAGCAGCCAATTTATCCAGGGGTCCTACGAGCAGTACTTC
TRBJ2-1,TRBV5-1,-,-,CASSLGATGWGDNEQFF,TGCGCCAGCAGCTTGGGGGCCACTGGCTGGGGCGACAATGAGCAGTTCTTC
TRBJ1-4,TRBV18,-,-,CASSPQAREKLFF,TGTGCCAGCTCACCACAAGCCAGGGAAAAACTGTTTTTT
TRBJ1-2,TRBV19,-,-,CASSGEGLGIGYTF,TGTGCCAGTAGTGGAGAGGGTCTGGGGATTGGCTACACCTTC
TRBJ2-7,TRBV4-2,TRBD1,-,CASSQVVTGSEQYF,TGTGCCAGCAGCCAAGTCGTGACAGGGAGTGAGCAGTACTTC
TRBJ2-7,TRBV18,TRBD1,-,CASSSKGQTYEQYF,TGTGCCAGCTCTTCTAAGGGACAGACCTACGAGCAGTACTTC
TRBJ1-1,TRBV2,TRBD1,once,CASRTLQGAATRNTEAFF,TGTGCCAGCAGGACACTTCAGGGGGCCGCGACCCGGAACACTGAAGCTTTCTTT
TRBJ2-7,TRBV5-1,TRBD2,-,CASSFSGSSLLHEQYF,TGCGCCAGCAGCTTCAGCGGGAGCAGTCTTCTCCACGAGCAGTACTTC
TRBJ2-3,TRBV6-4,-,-,CASSENGGTDTQYF,TGTGCCAGCAGTGAAAACGGGGGAACAGATACGCAGTATTTT
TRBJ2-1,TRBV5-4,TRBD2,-,CASSLGGTRRYEQFF,TGTGCCAGCAGCTTGGGCGGGACTAGGAGGTATGAGCAGTTCTTC
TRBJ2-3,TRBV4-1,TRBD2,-,CASSQDPGQLGRADTQYF,TGCGCCAGCAGCCAAGACCCTGGACAGCTCGGGAGGGCAGATACGCAGTATTTT
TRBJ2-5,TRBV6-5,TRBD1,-,CASSYSIGAGGETQYF,TGTGCCAGCAGTTACTCGATCGGGGCAGGGGGAGAGACCCAGTACTTC
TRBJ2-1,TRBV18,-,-,CASSILPGDNEQFF,TGTGCCAGCTCAATACTCCCCGGGGACAATGAGCAGTTCTTC
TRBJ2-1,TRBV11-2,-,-,CASSFLAGAGYNEQFF,TGTGCCAGCAGTTTTCTCGCGGGGGCAGGCTACAATGAGCAGTTCTTC
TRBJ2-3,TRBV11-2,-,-,CASSLSVTDTQYF,TGTGCCAGCAGCTTATCTGTCACAGATACGCAGTATTTT
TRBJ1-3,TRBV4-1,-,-,CASSYREVSGNTIYF,TGCGCCAGCAGCTACAGGGAAGTTTCTGGAAACACCATATATTTT
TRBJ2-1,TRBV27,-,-,CASSLGGRPYNEQFF,TGTGCCAGCAGTTTGGGGGGGCGGCCCTACAATGAGCAGTTCTTC
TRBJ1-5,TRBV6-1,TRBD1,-,CASSSQGTGGRPQHF,TGTGCCAGCAGTTCCCAGGGGACAGGGGGGAGGCCCCAGCATTTT
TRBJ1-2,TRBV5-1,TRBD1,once,CASSLAFTGEAGYTF,TGCGCCAGCAGCTTGGCCTTCACAGGGGAGGCTGGCTACACCTTC
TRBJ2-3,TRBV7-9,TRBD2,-,CASSSRTSGEGDTQYF,TGTGCCAGCAGTTCCCGGACTAGCGGGGAAGGAGATACGCAGTATTTT
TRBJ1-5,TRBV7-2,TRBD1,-,CASSYRGQQPQHF,TGTGCCAGCAGCTATAGGGGACAGCAGCCCCAGCATTTT
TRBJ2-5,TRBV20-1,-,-,CSAGRETQYF,TGCAGTGCGGGGCGGGAGACCCAGTACTTC
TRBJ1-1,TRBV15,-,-,CATSSRGVPEAFF,TGTGCCACCAGCAGCAGGGGAGTCCCTGAAGCTTTCTTT
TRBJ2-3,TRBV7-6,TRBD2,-,CASSSPGLAGGRTDTQYF,TGTGCCAGCAGCTCGCCGGGACTAGCGGGAGGAAGAACAGATACGCAGTATTTT
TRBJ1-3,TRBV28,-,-,CASSEANSGNTIYF,TGTGCCAGCAGTGAGGCCAACTCTGGAAACACCATATATTTT
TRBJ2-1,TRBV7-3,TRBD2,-,CASSYKATSGDPYNEQFF,TGTGCCAGCAGCTACAAAGCTACTAGCGGGGACCCCTACAATGAGCAGTTCTTC
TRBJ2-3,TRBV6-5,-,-,CASSMGHPGDTQYF,TGTGCCAGCAGTATGGGACACCCTGGGGATACGCAGTATTTT
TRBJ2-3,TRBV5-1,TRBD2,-,CASSSLAGDTDTQYF,TGCGCCAGCAGCTCTTTAGCGGGAGACACAGATACGCAGTATTTT